This passage covers 31 T cell receptor beta chains from one sample sequenced in a study of T cells in Graves' hyperthyroidism and ophthalmopathy. RNA transcripts gave rise to amplified TCR beta CDR3 regions. The TCR CDR3 first-round RT-PCR relied on the HTBI primer set. TCRdb re-called the multiplex PCR reads through MiXCR, storing one row per CDR3 protein. This table holds a few hundred thousand distinct CDR3 sequences, roughly 46% found once. Source material: peripheral blood or thyroid tissue (not recorded which). Source of these receptors: a woman in her late teens or twenties with Graves' hyperthyroidism.

At least ten counts were recorded for this clonotype. The chain is built from TRBV2 and TRBJ1-5; D is undetermined. V lost 5 bases and J lost 0, with 11 bases in between. The CDR3 covers 15 residues. Germline V CDR1 and CDR2: SNHLY, FYNNEI. The CDR3 loop reads CASSSRAYSNQPQHF. The DNA of the CDR3 is TGTGCCAGCAGTTCCAGAGCGTATAGCAATCAGCCCCAGCATTTT. Based on the CDR3 plus reference TRBV2 and TRBJ1-5, the full variable domain is EPEVTQTPSHQVTQMGQEVILRCVPISNHLYFYWYRQILGQKVEFLVSFYNNEISEKSEIFDDQFSVERPDGSNFTLKIRSTKLEDSAMYFCASSSRAYSNQPQHFGDGTRLSIL.

The sample holds many counts of this clonotype. This chain uses TRBV10-3 with TRBJ1-2; D unclear. The ends were cut back, 3 bases at V and 4 bases at J, with 6 bases in the middle. The CDR3 is 12 residues long. CDR1 is ENHRY and CDR2 is SYGVKD in the germline V gene. CDR3 sequence reads: CAISDPLYGYTF. The CDR3 nucleotides read TGTGCCATCAGTGACCCGCTCTATGGCTACACCTTC.

This clonotype was counted a single time. The chain recombines TRBV10-3 with TRBJ1-1, with D tentatively TRBD1 (6 bases). Germline V gives CDR1 ENHRY, CDR2 SYGVKD. The V end lost 8 bases, the J end lost 3 bases, and 16 bases lay between the germline ends. This CDR3 has 14 amino acids. CDR3 sequence: CAIGDGDTYTEAFF. The CDR3 nucleotides are TGTGCCATCGGGGACGGGGACACCTACACTGAAGCTTTCTTT.

V and J are TRBV7-2 and TRBJ2-5; D is possibly TRBD2 (5 bases). Germline V gives CDR1 SGHTA, CDR2 FQGNSA. This CDR3 comprises 14 residues. Trimming shortened V by 6 bases and J by 1 base, and 12 bases separated the two germline ends. CDR3 in amino acids: CASSITRLQETQYF. Here the CDR3 DNA reads TGTGCCAGCAGTATAACTAGGCTCCAAGAGACCCAGTACTTC.

This clonotype showed up many times. The chain recombines TRBV10-2 with TRBJ1-4, with D tentatively TRBD1 (6 bases). The CDR3 is made up of 14 amino acids. V lost 8 bases and J lost 3, with 13 bases in between. The germline V gene encodes CDR1 WSHSY and CDR2 SAAADI. The CDR3 DNA reads as TGCGCCAGCTCATCGACAGGCCCTAATGAAAAACTGTTTTTT. Translated: CASSSTGPNEKLFF.

In regard to this clonotype: A much bigger clone sits one base away, suggesting this may be a read error. The V call is TRBV29-1, the J call TRBJ2-7; D tentatively reads TRBD1 or TRBD2 (5 bases each). The CDR3 has 15 residues. V shed 6 bases and J shed 5 bases, with 23 bases lying between them. In germline, CDR1 is SQVTM, CDR2 ANQGSEA. In DNA, the CDR3 is TGCAGCGTCCTTCCCTTGGGGGTCACATCCCACGAGCAGTACTTC. It codes for CSVLPLGVTSHEQYF.

The V gene is TRBV25-1, the J gene TRBJ1-2; D is unclear. The V and J ends lost 2 bases and 7 bases respectively, with 11 bases between them. The germline V gene encodes CDR1 MGHDK and CDR2 SYGVNS. The CDR3 runs 13 residues. DNA of the CDR3: TGTGCCAGCAGTGAAGTGGGGTTTCTTGGCTACACCTTC. It translates to CASSEVGFLGYTF.

This clonotype has at least ten counts. At one boundary the junction diverges from the germline segment, which might be a read error. This chain's CDR3 is CASSLGRGYEQYF. Written as DNA, the CDR3 is TGTGCCAGCAGTTTAGGCAGGGGCTACGAGCAGTACTTC. The gene calls are TRBV7-9 and TRBJ2-7, with D perhaps TRBD1 (6 bases). The CDR3 contains 13 residues. CDR1 is SEHNR, CDR2 FQNEAQ, per germline (reference sequence). The entire variable domain, with the rest obtained from reference TRBV7-9 and TRBJ2-7, is as follows: DTGVSQNPRHKITKRGQNVTFRCDPISEHNRLYWYRQTLGQGPEFLTYFQNEAQLEKSRLLSDRFSAERPKGSFSTLEIQRTEQGDSAMYLCASSLGRGYEQYFGPGTRLTVT.

The chain employs TRBV7-9 and TRBJ1-4; 10 nucleotides agree with TRBD1. The CDR3 is made up of 15 amino acids. Losses at the gene ends were 0 bases for V and 7 bases for J; bases not matched to a gene: 2. Germline V gives CDR1 SEHNR, CDR2 FQNEAQ (reference sequence). The CDR3 protein is CASSLAGQGSEKLFF. The CDR3 coding sequence is TGTGCCAGCAGCTTAGCGGGACAGGGGTCTGAAAAACTGTTTTTT. Supplemented by reference TRBV7-9 and TRBJ1-4, the full variable domain reads DTGVSQNPRHKITKRGQNVTFRCDPISEHNRLYWYRQTLGQGPEFLTYFQNEAQLEKSRLLSDRFSAERPKGSFSTLEIQRTEQGDSAMYLCASSLAGQGSEKLFFGSGTQLSVL.

The V gene is TRBV29-1, the J gene TRBJ2-5; 7 positions match TRBD2. V gave up 7 bases and J gave up 3 bases; unmatched junction bases: 14. The CDR3 runs 15 residues. CDR1 SQVTM and CDR2 ANQGSEA come from the germline V gene. As DNA, the CDR3 is TGCAGCGAGGGTGGAGCGGGCAGCGGGAAAGAGACCCAGTACTTC. It yields the protein CSEGGAGSGKETQYF.

A few counts support this clonotype. This sequence joins TRBV2 and TRBJ2-7; TRBD2 aligns across 10 bases. Germline loops: CDR1 SNHLY, CDR2 FYNNEI. V lost 3 bases and J lost 6; bases outside the gene matches: 8. There are 15 residues in the CDR3. The CDR3 protein is CASSERPSGSLEQYF. The CDR3 DNA follows: TGTGCCAGCAGTGAGCGGCCTAGCGGGAGCCTCGAGCAGTACTTC. Filled out from reference TRBV2 and TRBJ2-7, the complete variable domain reads EPEVTQTPSHQVTQMGQEVILRCVPISNHLYFYWYRQILGQKVEFLVSFYNNEISEKSEIFDDQFSVERPDGSNFTLKIRSTKLEDSAMYFCASSERPSGSLEQYFGPGTRLTVT.

V is TRBV24-1 and J is TRBJ1-5, with D maybe TRBD1 (6 bases). Germline CDR1 and CDR2: KGHDR and SFDVKD. The CDR3 consists of 17 residues. With 4 bases removed from V and 3 bases from J, the gap between germline ends came to 18 bases. This chain's CDR3 is CATSDPSTGENNQPQHF. The CDR3 bases are TGTGCCACCAGTGACCCCTCGACAGGCGAAAACAATCAGCCCCAGCATTTT.

This chain connects TRBV5-4 to TRBJ2-2, with TRBD1 matching 8 bases. Germline-derived CDR1 and CDR2 are SGHNT and YYREEE (reference sequence). V gave up 5 bases and J gave up 4 bases; unmatched junction bases: 4. This CDR3 comprises 14 residues. The CDR3 protein is CASRFDRGTGELFF. The CDR3 DNA sequence: TGTGCCAGCAGGTTCGACAGGGGCACCGGGGAGCTGTTTTTT.

This clonotype was found many times. The J gene is TRBJ1-2, the V gene TRBV20-1, with 8 nucleotides matching TRBD1. The CDR3 is made up of 15 amino acids. Per germline, CDR1 DFQATT and CDR2 SNEGSKA (reference sequence). J lost 5 bases, V lost 3 bases, and 11 bases had no gene match. The CDR3 spells CSARVLRDRSYGYTF. CDR3 in DNA: TGCAGTGCTAGGGTCCTACGGGACAGGAGTTATGGCTACACCTTC.

This chain joins TRBV7-9 and TRBJ2-2; D is perhaps TRBD1 or TRBD2 (5 bases each). The CDR3 covers 18 residues. The germline V gene encodes CDR1 SEHNR and CDR2 FQNEAQ (reference sequence). With 1 base removed from V and 7 bases from J, the gap between germline ends came to 22 bases. The CDR3 sequence is CASSLEIPGPRLFGELFF. The CDR3 region has the DNA TGTGCCAGCAGCTTAGAGATCCCGGGACCGAGGTTGTTCGGGGAGCTGTTTTTT.

This chain uses TRBV7-2 with TRBJ1-2, with 8 positions matching TRBD1. Germline V gives CDR1 SGHTA, CDR2 FQGNSA. The J segment lost 4 bases and the V segment lost 6 bases, leaving 16 bases of the junction unmatched. The CDR3 runs 17 residues. The CDR3 loop reads CASSDPTRDRLLYGYTF. CDR3 nucleotide sequence: TGTGCCAGCAGTGACCCCACCCGGGACAGGCTACTCTATGGCTACACCTTC.

The V call is TRBV2, the J call TRBJ2-7; TRBD1 agrees at 8 bases. The trim removed 8 bases at V and 4 bases at J, leaving 4 bases unmatched. This CDR3 spans 12 amino acids. CDR1 is SNHLY and CDR2 is FYNNEI in the germline V gene. The CDR3 coding sequence is TGTGCCAGCGGCGACAGGGGTTACGAGCAGTACTTC. This codes for CASGDRGYEQYF.

The rearrangement links TRBV7-9 to TRBJ2-7; no clear D gene. CDR1 and CDR2 from the germline V gene are SEHNR and FQNEAQ (reference sequence). The CDR3 has 14 amino acids. V gave up 4 bases and J gave up 2 bases, with 12 bases separating them. CDR3 region: CASSSAGIAYEQYF. The CDR3 bases are TGTGCCAGCAGCTCCGCTGGGATTGCCTACGAGCAGTACTTC.

This clonotype has more than one count but fewer than ten. This chain uses TRBV10-3 with TRBJ2-5; 8 bases map to TRBD1. V dropped 7 bases and J dropped 2; count of bases not matched to a gene: 12. This CDR3 spans 16 amino acids. Germline lookup yields CDR1 ENHRY and CDR2 SYGVKD. CDR3 DNA: TGTGCCATCAACGACCCTACAGGGGGTAAACAAGAGACCCAGTACTTC. Translating it yields CAINDPTGGKQETQYF.

This clonotype was observed at least ten times. The rearrangement joins TRBV15 to TRBJ2-7, with 7 bases matching TRBD1. V lost 5 bases and J lost 2; bases outside the gene matches: 9. The germline V gene encodes CDR1 LNHNV and CDR2 YYDKDF (reference sequence). The length of the CDR3 is 15 residues. CDR3 in DNA: TGTGCCACCAGCCTCAGGACAGGACCAACCTACGAGCAGTACTTC. Translation: CATSLRTGPTYEQYF. Together with reference TRBV15 and TRBJ2-7, the CDR3 gives the full variable domain: DAMVIQNPRYQVTQFGKPVTLSCSQTLNHNVMYWYQQKSSQAPKLLFHYYDKDFNNEADTPDNFQSRRPNTSFCFLDIRSPGLGDTAMYLCATSLRTGPTYEQYFGPGTRLTVT.

The V and J genes are TRBV2 and TRBJ1-1, with no clear D. The CDR3 length is 13 residues. Trimming stripped 5 bases from V and 7 bases from J, with 14 bases between. Germline-derived CDR1 and CDR2 are SNHLY and FYNNEI. The CDR3 sequence is CASSFWRGLEAFF. Here the CDR3 DNA reads TGTGCCAGCAGTTTTTGGCGAGGCCTTGAAGCTTTCTTT.

Comment on this clonotype: The CDR3 ends on some other residue instead of the conserved phenylalanine or tryptophan, so this is likely a read error. The DNA is omitted, as the CDR3 cannot be located on it reliably, and the CDR3 follows TCRdb's listing. The chain joins TRBV7-2 to TRBJ1-4. Germline lookup yields CDR1 SGHTA and CDR2 FQGNSA. The CDR3 length is 8 residues, termini included. CDR3 sequence reads: CASSLALV.

This clonotype appeared a few times. This chain connects TRBV10-3 to TRBJ1-2; D may be TRBD1 (5 bases). The CDR3 contains 18 residues. Germline CDR1 is ENHRY and CDR2 is SYGVKD. V was shortened by 4 bases and J by 8 bases, with 29 bases between the two germline ends. CDR3 in amino acids: CAISVLWGRSDPSGGYTF. In DNA, the CDR3 is TGTGCCATCAGTGTCCTCTGGGGCAGGTCAGACCCCTCGGGAGGCTACACCTTC.

V is TRBV9 and J is TRBJ2-6; 8 bases match TRBD1. This CDR3 is built from 18 residues. V was clipped by 4 bases and J by 0 bases; unmatched bases: 9. Germline V gives CDR1 SGDLS, CDR2 YYNGEE. Here the CDR3 DNA reads TGTGCCAGCAGCCCCCGACAGGGGTTCCTCTCTGGGGCCAACGTCCTGACTTTC. This codes for CASSPRQGFLSGANVLTF.

V and J are TRBV2 and TRBJ1-1; D ambiguous. CDR1 is SNHLY, CDR2 FYNNEI, per germline. Trimming shortened V by 0 bases and J by 4 bases, and 6 bases separated the two germline ends. This CDR3 is 13 amino acids long. The CDR3 loop reads CASSEAPSTEAFF. The CDR3 region has the DNA TGTGCCAGCAGTGAAGCTCCGAGCACTGAAGCTTTCTTT.

This clonotype was counted many times. The chain is built from TRBV7-6 and TRBJ2-2; D remains ambiguous. The CDR3 covers 12 residues. Trimming pared 5 bases from V and 8 bases from J, leaving 9 bases between. Germline V CDR1 and CDR2: SGHVS, FNYEAQ. The CDR3 DNA is TGTGCCAGCAGCCCGACGTTAGGGGAGCTGTTTTTT. Protein sequence: CASSPTLGELFF.

The CDR3, as DNA: TGTGCCACCAGCAGCTCCCGGGACACCCAAGAGACCCAGTACTTC. This encodes CATSSSRDTQETQYF. J is TRBJ2-5 and V is TRBV15, with D maybe TRBD1 (6 bases). V lost 3 bases and J 1 base, leaving 12 bases between the germline ends. The CDR3 is 15 residues long. CDR1 LNHNV and CDR2 YYDKDF come from the germline V gene (reference sequence).

V usage is TRBV2 and J usage is TRBJ1-5; perhaps TRBD1 as D (6 bases). Germline CDR1 SNHLY, CDR2 FYNNEI. The CDR3 is 15 amino acids. Trimming left V 8 bases short and J 2 bases short, with 16 bases between. The DNA for the CDR3 is TGTGCCAGCGGTCGACAGGCGGGAGGCAATCAGCCCCAGCATTTT. It yields the protein CASGRQAGGNQPQHF.

The chain employs TRBV24-1 and TRBJ1-5; D gene unclear. The length of the CDR3 is 18 residues. From germline, CDR1 is KGHDR and CDR2 SFDVKD. The V end was cut by 0 bases, the J end by 7 bases, with 21 bases between. The CDR3 bases are TGTGCCACCAGTGATTTGCCCCCGGGAGTCAGGCCTGCCCAGCCCCAGCATTTT. Translating it yields CATSDLPPGVRPAQPQHF.

This clonotype was detected ten times or more. V gene TRBV29-1 combines with J gene TRBJ2-7; D is uncertain. The CDR3 has 14 residues. V was pared by 6 bases and J by 2 bases, with 17 bases between. Germline CDR1 is SQVTM and CDR2 is ANQGSEA. CDR3 sequence reads: CSVRRSGPTYEQYF. The CDR3 nucleotides are TGCAGCGTCCGCAGATCAGGACCCACCTACGAGCAGTACTTC.

There are many counts of this clonotype. The chain has TRBV7-2 and TRBJ2-7; 9 bases map to TRBD2. This CDR3 is 12 amino acids long. Germline loops: CDR1 SGHTA, CDR2 FQGNSA. V lost 1 base and J lost 11; bases outside the gene matches: 3. The CDR3 loop is CASSLGGGREYF. CDR3 in DNA: TGTGCCAGCAGCTTAGGAGGCGGGAGGGAGTACTTC.